The 12 T cell receptor beta chains below all came from one sample that was sequenced in a study of T cell changes during pregnancy in multiple sclerosis. Profiling relied on immunoSEQ multiplex PCR, and the TCRdb table lists in-frame clones only, not all of them. This repertoire shows around 50,000 clones, around 92% found once; its top ten account for around 0.16%. Sequencing used CD4+ T cells from peripheral blood mononuclear cells, obtained after pregnancy. All receptors derive from a female donor in good health, enrolled as a control in a pregnancy study.

V is TRBV7-2 and J is TRBJ1-5; a possible D gene is TRBD1 (5 bases). Germline V gene data show CDR1 as SGHTA and CDR2 as FQGNSA. With 0 bases removed from V and 6 bases from J, the gap between germline ends came to 9 bases. This CDR3 spans 14 amino acids. The CDR3 loop reads CASSLAGASQPQHF. The CDR3 DNA follows: TGTGCCAGCAGCTTAGCAGGGGCATCTCAGCCCCAGCATTTT.

The chain carries TRBV6-5 and TRBJ2-5; D remains unclear. The CDR3 sequence is 13 residues long. The V end lost 8 bases, the J end lost 7 bases, and 17 bases lay between the germline ends. Per germline, CDR1 MNHEY and CDR2 SVGAGI. CDR3 amino acids: CASRVGIVATQYF. The CDR3 bases are TGTGCCAGCCGTGTGGGCATTGTGGCGACCCAGTACTTC.

The gene calls are TRBV4-1 and TRBJ1-6; 8 nucleotides match TRBD1. The ends lost 5 bases at V and 7 bases at J; junction bases unmatched: 7. Germline assignment: CDR1 MGHRA and CDR2 YSYEKL. The length of the CDR3 is 15 residues. DNA of the CDR3: TGCGCCAGCAGCGCCCGACAGGGGCGGAATTCACCCCTCCACTTT. Translating gives CASSARQGRNSPLHF.

The CDR3 region has the DNA TGCGCCAGCAGCTTTGGGGGCGAGGGTGAAAAACTGTTTTTT. It encodes CASSFGGEGEKLFF. The chain recombines TRBV5-1 with TRBJ1-4; tentative D call: TRBD1 (6 bases). V lost 2 bases to trimming and J lost 7 bases, with 12 bases between them. The CDR3 is made up of 14 amino acids. Looked up from germline, CDR1 is SGHRS and CDR2 is YFSETQ.

V is TRBV4-1 and J is TRBJ1-3, with D unresolved. CDR3 size: 15 residues. Looked up from germline, CDR1 is MGHRA and CDR2 is YSYEKL. V was cut by 2 bases and J by 1 base, with 9 bases left in between. The CDR3 DNA reads TGCGCCAGCAGCCAACCCACCCAGTCTGGAAACACCATATATTTT. This encodes CASSQPTQSGNTIYF.

This clone was seen just once. An end of the junction does not agree with germline; a read error may underlie this. V and J are TRBV7-3 and TRBJ1-1; tentative D call: TRBD1 (5 bases). CDR1 and CDR2 from the germline V gene are SGHTA and FQGTGA. The CDR3 has 15 amino acids. In DNA form, the CDR3 reads TGTGCCAGCAGCTTAACGTATAAGGGGAACAGTGAAGCTTTCTTT. Protein sequence: CASSLTYKGNSEAFF.

The rearrangement links TRBV4-2 to TRBJ2-5; 9 bases align to TRBD1. Germline trimming cut 1 base from V and 2 bases from J; bases unmatched to any gene: 5. This CDR3 comprises 16 residues. Germline V gene sequence: CDR1 LGHNA, CDR2 YNFKEQ. CDR3 coding DNA: TGTGCCAGCAGCCAAGCCCGCGGGACAGGGCAAGAGACCCAGTACTTC. Its translation is CASSQARGTGQETQYF.

This clone has more than one count but fewer than ten. V gene TRBV6-5 combines with J gene TRBJ1-5; 8 bases are shared with TRBD1. V trimming: 5 bases; J trimming: 5 bases; junction bases outside the gene matches: 8. Germline loops: CDR1 MNHEY, CDR2 SVGAGI. CDR3 length equals 15 residues. The CDR3 reads CASSPRDRLDQPQHF. In nucleotides, the CDR3 is TGTGCCAGCAGTCCCCGGGACAGGTTGGATCAGCCCCAGCATTTT.

CDR3 bases: TGTGCCAGCAGCTCAGGGGAAGACTATGGCTACACCTTC. It yields the protein CASSSGEDYGYTF. The chain carries TRBV5-4 and TRBJ1-2, with D maybe TRBD1 (6 bases). Germline V gene lookup returns CDR1 SGHNT and CDR2 YYREEE (reference sequence). With 3 bases removed from V and 3 bases from J, the gap between germline ends came to 9 bases. This CDR3 spans 13 amino acids.

The V gene is TRBV18, the J gene TRBJ2-3; 7 bases map to TRBD2. Germline V gene sequence: CDR1 KGHSH, CDR2 LQKENI. The CDR3 runs 18 residues. The V segment lost 0 bases and the J segment 0 bases; nucleotides outside the gene matches: 9. The CDR3 region is CASSPPRGGGTSTDTQYF. CDR3 nucleotides: TGTGCCAGCTCACCACCACGGGGCGGGGGAACCAGCACAGATACGCAGTATTTT.

This clone was recorded once. V gene TRBV5-6 combines with J gene TRBJ2-7; possibly TRBD1 for D (6 bases). V was cut by 4 bases and J by 0 bases, with 17 bases left in between. The V gene's germline CDR1 is SGHDT and CDR2 YYEEEE. The CDR3 has 16 amino acids. The CDR3 DNA is TGTGCCAGCAGCCTGGAGACAGGTTTAGTCTCCTACGAGCAGTACTTC. Protein sequence: CASSLETGLVSYEQYF.

The chain joins TRBV2 to TRBJ2-1, with TRBD2 matching 10 bases. Germline lookup yields CDR1 SNHLY and CDR2 FYNNEI. The CDR3 sequence is 15 residues long. The J segment lost 12 bases and the V segment lost 3 bases, leaving 11 bases of the junction unmatched. DNA of the CDR3: TGTGCCAGCAGTGATTATAGCGGGGGGCCTTTGGGGCAGTTCTTC. Amino acid sequence: CASSDYSGGPLGQFF.